The source of this TCR beta chain is a study of Ad26.COV2.S vaccination and SARS-CoV-2 variants. Produced via immunoSEQ multiplex PCR; TCRdb's table is partial and in-frame only. The sample carries roughly 390,000 clones, around 85% recorded once. The treatment: 15 to 20 received Ad26.COV2.S at low or high dose, single or two shots; about five received placebo; per-sample allocation not given. Sampling occurred on day 63 after the first vaccine or placebo injection. Germline trimming cut 4 bases from V and 5 bases from J; bases unmatched to any gene: 3. Germline V gives CDR1 MNHNY, CDR2 SVGAGI (reference sequence). The CDR3 runs to 14 residues. This clone was seen just once.

The receptor's source is a person between 18 and 65 years old who received the Ad26.COV2.S COVID-19 vaccine or a placebo. This chain uses TRBV6-6 with TRBJ2-1; 9 bases fit TRBD2. Sequenced material: peripheral blood, taken in a trial of Ad26.COV2.S vaccine versus placebo. This chain's CDR3 is CASSWRGGNNEQFF. DNA of the CDR3: TGTGCCAGCAGTTGGCGGGGGGGGAACAATGAGCAGTTCTTC.